This is a list of T cell receptor beta chains from one sample in a study of T-cell memory formation after mild COVID-19. TCRdb re-called the 5' RACE reads with MiXCR, one entry per CDR3 protein. The sample includes almost 550,000 distinct CDR3 sequences, just over 20% of them seen just once. The sequenced material came from PBMCs or a T cell subset sorted from them (not recorded which). The receptors shown here come from an adult woman who had mild COVID-19 (a few samples of this study predate the infection). Cell type and time point are not known. The CDR3 runs from the conserved cysteine through the conserved F or W. A D gene is named only where the DNA matches it firmly. Size values are once, few and many counts, or a class for expanded clones, and some rows have none.

>15|TRBJ1-5|NA|TRBV6-2/TRBV6-3|TRBD1
TGTGCCAGCAGTCTGCGGGACAGCCCCAATCAGCCCCAGCATTTT
CASSLRDSPNQPQHF
>15|TRBJ2-7|few|TRBV19|TRBD1
TGTGCCAGTAGTATCCGCCGACAGGGTTCCTACGAGCAGTACTTC
CASSIRRQGSYEQYF
>14|TRBJ2-7|NA|TRBV10-3|NA
TGTGCCATCAGTGCGCGGAGGGCCACCTACGAGCAGTACTTC
CAISARRATYEQYF
>15|TRBJ1-5|NA|TRBV6-5|NA
TGTGCCAGCAGTCCTGGGGTGTATAGCAATCAGCCCCAGCATTTT
CASSPGVYSNQPQHF
>14|TRBJ1-5|NA|TRBV19|NA
TGTGCCAGTAGTATTTGGTTGGGAGGCCAGCCCCAGCATTTC
CASSIWLGGQPQHF
>17|TRBJ1-2|once|TRBV5-4|NA
TGTGCCAGCAGCTTGTATCCAACGGACCGGGCAGGGCTTGGCTACACCTTC
CASSLYPTDRAGLGYTF
>15|TRBJ2-1|many|TRBV5-4|TRBD2
TGTGCCAGCAGCTTGACTAGCGGGGGGGCCAATGAGCAGTTCTTC
CASSLTSGGANEQFF
>12|TRBJ1-2|NA|TRBV5-1|NA
TGCGCCAGCAGCGGGGAGGGCTATGGCTACACCTTC
CASSGEGYGYTF
>13|TRBJ2-7|few|TRBV5-6|TRBD1
TGTGCCAGCACCCGGACAGGGAACTACGAGCAGTACTTC
CASTRTGNYEQYF
>14|TRBJ1-5|NA|TRBV20-1|NA
TGCAGTGCTAGAGACCCCAAGGCGGATCAGCCCCAGCATTTT
CSARDPKADQPQHF
>13|TRBJ2-6|few|TRBV12-3/TRBV12-4|NA
TGTGCCACGCACAGTTCTGGGGCCAACGTCCTGACTTTC
CATHSSGANVLTF
>16|TRBJ1-2|few|TRBV12-3/TRBV12-4|TRBD1
TGTGCCAGCAGAGGGACAGGGGGGATGAAGTACTATGGCTACACCTTC
CASRGTGGMKYYGYTF
>12|TRBJ1-1|few|TRBV19|NA
TGTGCCAGTAGTCACAGGGTAACTGAAGCTTTCTTT
CASSHRVTEAFF
>14|TRBJ1-1|NA|TRBV7-9|NA
TGTGCCAGCAGCCCCCGGGGGGATGCCACTGAAGCTTTCTTT
CASSPRGDATEAFF
>15|TRBJ2-7|few|TRBV6-5|TRBD2
TGTGCCAGCAGTTACGGGACTAGCGGGAGAAACGAGCAGTACTTC
CASSYGTSGRNEQYF
>14|TRBJ1-1|few|TRBV6-6|NA
TGTGCCAGCAGTTACGCCCAGGGGAACACTGAAGCTTTCTTT
CASSYAQGNTEAFF
>15|TRBJ1-1|many|TRBV6-2/TRBV6-3|NA
TGTGCCAGCAGTTACCGGTGGCAGGCAAACACTGAAGCTTTCTTT
CASSYRWQANTEAFF
>13|TRBJ1-5|few|TRBV29-1|TRBD1
TGCAGCGTTGAGGGGGACAGAAATCAGCCCCAGCATTTT
CSVEGDRNQPQHF
>14|TRBJ1-6|NA|TRBV7-6|NA
TGTGCCAGCAGCTCCCGGGTCGATAATTCACCCCTCCACTTT
CASSSRVDNSPLHF
>12|TRBJ1-2|few|TRBV9|NA
TGTGCCAGCAGAGAGGGTGGCTATGGCTACACCTTC
CASREGGYGYTF
>15|TRBJ2-5|NA|TRBV15|NA
TGTGCCACCAGCATTGATAGGATACTGCAAGAGACCCAGTACTTC
CATSIDRILQETQYF
>14|TRBJ2-3|few|TRBV4-3|TRBD2
TGCGCCAGCAGCCAAACTAGCGGGGCAGATACGCAGTATTTT
CASSQTSGADTQYF
>17|TRBJ1-3|NA|TRBV4-2|TRBD1
TGTGCCAGCAGCCACGTGGGACAGCTCTACTCTGGAAACACCATATATTTT
CASSHVGQLYSGNTIYF
>14|TRBJ1-1|NA|TRBV7-9|NA
TGTGCCAGCAGCTTAGGACTAGTGGGCACTGAAGCTTTCTTT
CASSLGLVGTEAFF
>13|TRBJ1-2|few|TRBV30|NA
TGTGCCTGGAGTTCGAGAGGGGGTGCTGGCTACACCTTC
CAWSSRGGAGYTF
>14|TRBJ2-3|few|TRBV9|NA
TGTGCCAGCAGCGTAGGGGTCATCCCGGATACGCAGTATTTT
CASSVGVIPDTQYF
>14|TRBJ2-1|few|TRBV12-3/TRBV12-4|TRBD2
TGTGCCAGCAGCACGGGACTAGTGGTAATTGAGCAGTTCTTC
CASSTGLVVIEQFF
>15|TRBJ2-6|few|TRBV28|NA
TGTGCCAGCGCCGTCCCCTCCCAAGGGGCCAACGTCCTGACTTTC
CASAVPSQGANVLTF